This T cell receptor (beta chain) was recovered during a study of blood T cell repertoires in COVID-19. Background on the study: Acute-phase and convalescent COVID-19 samples originated in the United States, Italy and Spain. PBMCs, B-cell-depleted T cells, or T cells were the source of the cDNA or gDNA that made up the material.

J was trimmed by 3 bases and V by 4 bases; bases with no gene match: 9. The V gene's germline CDR1 is SGDLS and CDR2 YYNGEE. The CDR3 totals 16 residues. Per the original methods: The authors estimated nucleated cell counts from reference gene primer amplification. The repertoire was sequenced with immunoSEQ multiplex PCR; TCRdb's copy has only in-frame clones and lacks some. From that table come the V and J calls and clone size; the DNA was used to work out D and trimming. Here the sample spans 310,000 or so clones, 70% to 90% being singletons. Sequencing was performed on peripheral blood. The rearrangement joins TRBV9 to TRBJ2-2; TRBD2 aligns across 7 bases. This TCR was recovered from a man aged 18 to 30 who had recovered from COVID-19. CDR3 in amino acids: CASSPWEGADTGELFF. In nucleotides, the CDR3 is TGTGCCAGCAGCCCTTGGGAGGGAGCGGACACCGGGGAGCTGTTTTTT.